Sequencing of this TCR beta chain was carried out in a study of T-cell memory formation after mild COVID-19 (dated by TCRdb to the early 2020s). As for the study more broadly: TCR sequence clusters from the two donors were largely donor specific. The cohort comprised two young, previously healthy adult volunteers, one female and one male. T-cell clones expanding and contracting after mild COVID-19 in two donors were tracked by longitudinal TCRalpha and TCRbeta repertoire sequencing.

The research as a whole found: Only a couple of mild cases were covered in the study, and larger cohorts including severe cases with pre-infection samples were considered necessary. Some responding clones were detected in pre-infection memory, suggesting pre-existing cross-reactive memory T cells joined the SARS-CoV-2 response. Contracting CD4+ clones were found mainly in CM and EM memory subsets, while CD8+ clones were enriched in EMRA. From day 15 to 85, contracting clones showed balanced CD4/CD8 phenotypes, whereas a second wave of clones that expanded from day 15 to 37 leaned towards CD4+. The second-wave clones that peaked on day 37 were not confirmed to be SARS-CoV-2 specific.

For CDR1 and CDR2, the germline V gene lists MNHEY and SVGAGI. The CDR3 numbers 15 residues from cysteine through phenylalanine. The retained sequence is limited to the CDR3, 45 bases, with the frame set at the first base. Trimming accounts for 5 bases at V and 7 bases at J, while the number of junction bases matched to no gene is 11. This clonotype was detected only a few times. This clone's antigen is unknown. No base quality values were provided; no much bigger clone lies one nucleotide off. Instrument used: Illumina NovaSeq 6000. cDNA libraries for TCRalpha and TCRbeta were prepared by 5'RACE using constant-segment primers, with sample barcodes and unique molecular identifiers added. Trizol reagent was used to extract RNA from every sample. Libraries were amplified in two PCR steps, with a second sample barcode and Illumina TruSeq adapters added in the second step. Sequencing of the libraries was done on an Illumina NovaSeq, producing 2 x 150 bp paired-end reads. For the original study's pipeline: The reads were demultiplexed and collapsed into UMI-guided consensus sequences using migec v1.2.7. With mixcr v2.1.11, UMI consensuses were aligned to TRA and TRB V and J templates and assembled into clonotypes. A clonotype was counted as expanded or contracted only when both edgeR and NoisET called the clonotype significant, with the noise models trained on biological replicates. For edgeR calls, a false discovery rate-adjusted p below 0.01 and a log2 fold-change threshold of 1 were applied. As an exploratory analysis of dynamics, max-normalized trajectories of the 1000 most abundant clonotypes were examined by PCA with hierarchical clustering. Separately sequenced CD4+ and CD8+ repertoires were used to assign a CD4 or CD8 phenotype to each responding clone. The public sequencing data were trimmed at Q25 with fastp and processed into clonotypes with MiXCR by TCRdb, which kept only in-frame beta chains. Every CDR3 protein is listed once, alongside the most common genes and DNA of its rows. The V and J calls and clone size are TCRdb's, not the authors'. The sample has hundreds of thousands of distinct CDR3 sequences on record, approximately 15% of them singletons. Of the sample, 22% is held by the ten largest clones.

Ficoll-Paque density gradient centrifugation was used to isolate PBMCs. The sample taken for sequencing was PBMCs or a T cell subset sorted from them (not recorded which). This clonotype was sampled from a man aged 18 to 29 who had mild COVID-19 (a few samples of this study predate the infection). The sample titles of this study are shuffled in the database, so cell type and time point are left out; the donor was told from shared clones. This chain joins TRBV6-5 to TRBJ1-5, and TRBD1 aligns with 7 junction nucleotides. The nucleotide sequence reads TGTGCCAGCAGTACGACAGGGAACGGCCGCCAGCCCCAGCATTTT. It specifies CASSTTGNGRQPQHF.